Listed below are T cell receptor beta chains from one sample, sequenced in a study of cytomegalovirus exposure and HLA in healthy donors. Data came from immunoSEQ multiplex PCR; TCRdb stores just in-frame clones and leaves some out. The sample has 100,000 to 150,000 clones, 77% seen once. The material sequenced was PBMCs. These receptors were obtained from a woman aged 40 to 49 in good health and CMV-seronegative. CDR3s include the opening cysteine and the closing phenylalanine or tryptophan. D genes are given only for firm matches. The listing skips clone size in some rows; elsewhere it reads once, few, many or a size class.

D | size | J | V | CDR3 | DNA
TRBD1 | NA | TRBJ2-7 | TRBV18 | CASSPTSGQIGEQYF | TGTGCCAGCTCACCTACTTCGGGACAGATCGGCGAGCAGTACTTC
TRBD1 | NA | TRBJ1-1 | TRBV6-4 | CASSGQVGQGSTEAFF | TGTGCCAGCAGTGGCCAGGTGGGACAGGGGTCTACTGAAGCTTTCTTT
NA | NA | TRBJ1-1 | TRBV7-9 | CASSLGYSEAFF | TGTGCCAGCAGCTTAGGTTACTCTGAAGCTTTCTTT
TRBD1 | once | TRBJ1-1 | TRBV10-3 | CAISGIQGIEAFF | TGTGCCATCAGCGGAATACAGGGGATTGAAGCTTTCTTT
NA | NA | TRBJ2-3 | TRBV19 | CASSAKDSLGDTQYF | TGTGCCAGTAGTGCTAAGGACAGCTTGGGAGATACGCAGTATTTT
NA | NA | TRBJ2-5 | TRBV6-6 | CASSYGFGFRKETQYF | TGTGCCAGCAGTTACGGTTTCGGGTTTAGGAAAGAGACCCAGTACTTC
NA | few | TRBJ2-7 | TRBV7-9 | CASRGELPNYEQYF | TGTGCCAGCAGGGGAGAACTCCCCAACTACGAGCAGTACTTC
NA | NA | TRBJ2-3 | TRBV5-6 | CASTPIGGGRDTQYF | TGTGCCAGCACCCCGATCGGCGGGGGCCGGGATACGCAGTATTTT
TRBD1 | NA | TRBJ1-6 | TRBV30 | CAWGRDSNSPLHF | TGTGCCTGGGGCCGGGACAGCAATTCACCCCTCCACTTT
TRBD1 | NA | TRBJ1-2 | TRBV27 | CASSSTGGNYGYTF | TGTGCCAGCAGTTCGACAGGGGGCAACTATGGCTACACCTTC
TRBD1 | NA | TRBJ1-2 | TRBV11-2 | CASSLGDSFYGYTF | TGTGCCAGCAGCTTAGGGGACAGCTTCTATGGCTACACCTTC
NA | NA | TRBJ1-3 | TRBV5-8 | CASSPDRINSGNTIYF | TGTGCCAGCAGCCCGGACAGAATTAACTCTGGAAACACCATATATTTT
TRBD1 | NA | TRBJ1-3 | TRBV6-6 | CASSYGTDSGNTIYF | TGTGCCAGCAGTTACGGGACAGACTCTGGAAACACCATATATTTT
NA | NA | TRBJ1-5 | TRBV5-6 | CASSLHSLLAGPNQPQHF | TGTGCCAGCAGCTTGCATTCTCTTTTGGCAGGGCCGAATCAGCCCCAGCATTTT
TRBD1 | NA | TRBJ1-1 | TRBV6-5 | CASSNTGAPYTEAFF | TGTGCCAGCAGCAATACAGGGGCGCCCTATACTGAAGCTTTCTTT
TRBD1 | NA | TRBJ1-2 | TRBV10-3 | CAISGQGANGYTF | TGTGCCATCAGCGGACAGGGGGCAAATGGCTACACCTTC
TRBD1 | NA | TRBJ1-2 | TRBV7-8 | CASSLGDRTYGYTF | TGTGCCAGCAGCTTAGGGGACAGGACCTATGGCTACACCTTC
NA | once | TRBJ1-5 | TRBV7-2 | CASSLRQVDGQPQHF | TGTGCCAGCAGCTTAAGACAGGTCGACGGTCAGCCCCAGCATTTT
NA | NA | TRBJ1-2 | TRBV6-5 | CASSYSAGYGYTF | TGTGCCAGCAGTTACTCCGCAGGGTATGGCTACACCTTC
TRBD1 | NA | TRBJ2-4 | TRBV28 | CASSSYRGNYIQYF | TGTGCCAGCAGTTCCTACAGGGGAAATTACATTCAGTACTTC
TRBD1 | NA | TRBJ1-1 | TRBV18 | CASSPPAGTEAPEAFF | TGTGCCAGCTCACCCCCAGCTGGGACAGAGGCCCCTGAAGCTTTCTTT
TRBD1 | NA | TRBJ2-7 | TRBV6-6 | CASTQGTGVYEQYF | TGTGCCAGCACCCAAGGGACAGGGGTTTACGAGCAGTACTTC
NA | NA | TRBJ2-1 | TRBV30 | CAWEDYNEQFF | TGTGCCTGGGAGGACTACAATGAGCAGTTCTTC
NA | NA | TRBJ1-3 | TRBV2 | CASSEAQSPGTIYF | TGTGCCAGCAGTGAAGCCCAGTCTCCGGGGACCATATATTTT
NA | NA | TRBJ2-1 | TRBV7-9 | CASTIYPSEQFF | TGTGCCAGCACCATTTATCCCAGTGAGCAGTTCTTC